This T cell receptor beta chain was sequenced in a study of T cell changes during pregnancy in multiple sclerosis. Clones were read by immunoSEQ multiplex PCR, and TCRdb kept only the in-frame ones, dropping some. The table includes 45,000 to 60,000 clones, 91% detected once. The CDR3 spans 16 residues. The ends lost 0 bases at V and 5 bases at J; junction bases unmatched: 4. The chain is built from TRBV23-1 and TRBJ2-1; TRBD2 aligns across 10 bases. TRBV23-1 is assigned to the ORF class and has an uncertain function. The TCR comes from a female donor in good health, enrolled as a control in a pregnancy study. This specimen was peripheral blood, taken after pregnancy. CDR3: CASSQSVLAGNNEQFF. CDR3 nucleotide sequence: TGCGCCAGCAGTCAATCGGTACTAGCGGGAAACAATGAGCAGTTCTTC.